The 18 T cell receptor beta chains below come from one sample, sequenced in a study of lymphopenia after photon versus proton radiotherapy (dated by TCRdb to 2018 to 2020). Library construction relied on the immunoSEQ multiplex PCR assay. Imported from immuneACCESS, the table was reduced by TCRdb to in-frame sequences with V and J called. These copies leave out some clones; in studies compared against another copy, an unresolved V gene accounts for under half, and the cause of the remainder is not known. The sample has around 150,000 clones on record, 80% to 90% of them singletons. Together, the top ten hold around 5% of the sample. The source material was peripheral blood, sampled from a patient treated with photon-based radiotherapy. The source is a man aged 45 to 65 with gastric cancer.

V gene TRBV10-2 combines with J gene TRBJ2-2; no clear D gene. Trimming shortened V by 3 bases and J by 4 bases, and 15 bases separated the two germline ends. The length of the CDR3 is 16 residues. The germline CDR1 and CDR2 sequences are WSHSY and SAAADI. CDR3 sequence reads: CASSDRRRTSTGELFF. The CDR3 DNA reads TGCGCCAGCAGTGATAGACGAAGGACGTCCACCGGGGAGCTGTTTTTT.

This chain links TRBV9 with TRBJ1-1; D possibly corresponds to TRBD1 (6 bases). The CDR3 has 16 amino acids. CDR1 is SGDLS, CDR2 YYNGEE, per germline. Trimming removed 3 bases at V and 4 bases at J, with 19 bases between. The CDR3 DNA reads TGTGCCAGCAGCGCCATACGTAGAGGGGGGGTCACTGAAGCTTTCTTT. It codes for CASSAIRRGGVTEAFF.

The V call is TRBV5-4, the J call TRBJ2-3, with a possible D match to TRBD2 (6 bases). From germline, CDR1 is SGHNT and CDR2 YYREEE (reference sequence). V lost 1 base to trimming and J lost 2 bases, with 14 bases between them. The CDR3 length is 16 residues. CDR3 coding DNA: TGTGCCAGCAGCTTGAGGAGGGAGTGGAACACAGATACGCAGTATTTT. Its translation is CASSLRREWNTDTQYF.

In nucleotides, the CDR3 is TGTGCCAGCAGCTTGGAAGGGATCTCCTACGAGCAGTACTTC. Protein: CASSLEGISYEQYF. V and J are TRBV5-6 and TRBJ2-7; D remains ambiguous. The CDR3 spans 14 residues. The ends were cut back, 0 bases at V and 0 bases at J, with 7 bases in the middle. The V gene's germline CDR1 is SGHDT and CDR2 YYEEEE.

This clone was observed a single time. The chain uses TRBV30 and TRBJ2-7; possibly TRBD2 for D (6 bases). Germline lookup yields CDR1 GTSNPN and CDR2 SVGIG (reference sequence). The length of the CDR3 is 12 residues. Trimming removed 5 bases from V and 4 bases from J, with 12 bases in between. CDR3 residues: CAWGGTSYEQYF. CDR3 DNA: TGTGCCTGGGGCGGGACTTCGTACGAGCAGTACTTC.

V is TRBV2 and J is TRBJ1-2; D gene ambiguous. From germline, CDR1 is SNHLY and CDR2 FYNNEI. This CDR3 is built from 12 residues. Trimming stripped 9 bases from V and 4 bases from J, with 12 bases between. CDR3 region: CASSLGGYGYTF. The CDR3 nucleotides read TGTGCCAGTAGTCTGGGCGGCTATGGCTACACCTTC.

The V gene is TRBV11-2, the J gene TRBJ2-7; no clear D gene. Trimming removed 3 bases at V and 1 base at J, with 13 bases between. There are 15 residues in the CDR3. The V gene's germline CDR1 is SGHAT and CDR2 FQNNGV. The CDR3 DNA sequence: TGTGCCAGCAGCTTGCGAACTTCCGCATCCTACGAGCAGTACTTC. It codes for CASSLRTSASYEQYF.

V usage is TRBV7-9 and J usage is TRBJ2-2; D call uncertain. The CDR3 totals 12 residues. The V and J ends lost 5 bases and 3 bases respectively, with 4 bases between them. CDR1 is SEHNR, CDR2 FQNEAQ, per germline (reference sequence). This CDR3 is CASSPDTGELFF. In DNA, the CDR3 is TGTGCCAGCAGCCCGGACACCGGGGAGCTGTTTTTT.

The rearrangement links TRBV19 to TRBJ1-1, with 8 bases lining up with TRBD1. The CDR3 is 13 residues long. The germline gives CDR1 LNHDA, CDR2 SQIVND (reference sequence). With V trimmed by 6 bases and J by 0 bases, 0 bases remained unmatched. CDR3 protein: CASRDRVNTEAFF. CDR3 bases: TGTGCCAGTAGGGACAGGGTGAACACTGAAGCTTTCTTT.

The gene calls are TRBV7-9 and TRBJ2-5, with TRBD1 identical over 7 bases. CDR1 and CDR2 (germline): SEHNR, FQNEAQ (reference sequence). The V segment lost 4 bases and the J segment 0 bases; nucleotides outside the gene matches: 5. There are 15 residues in the CDR3. The chain's CDR3 is CASSSYDRDQETQYF. The CDR3 nucleotides are TGTGCCAGCAGCTCTTACGACAGGGACCAAGAGACCCAGTACTTC.

J is TRBJ1-2 and V is TRBV7-2, with 11 bases aligning to TRBD1. The CDR3 length is 15 residues. The ends lost 6 bases at V and 7 bases at J; junction bases unmatched: 10. CDR1 and CDR2 from the germline V gene are SGHTA and FQGNSA. The CDR3 bases are TGTGCCAGCAGTCAAAACGGACAGGGGGCGTCTGGCTACACCTTC. Its translation: CASSQNGQGASGYTF.

CDR3 nucleotides: TGCGCCAGCAGCCGACTCGTGGACAGCCAAGAGACCCAGTACTTC. Translation gives CASSRLVDSQETQYF. This chain uses TRBV4-1 with TRBJ2-5; tentatively, D is TRBD1 (6 bases). Germline V lookup: CDR1 MGHRA, CDR2 YSYEKL. V was clipped by 4 bases and J by 1 base, with 13 bases between them. The CDR3 runs 15 residues.

The genes are TRBV27 and TRBJ1-2; weak D call: TRBD1 (6 bases). V shed 6 bases and J shed 4 bases, with 15 bases lying between them. Germline-derived CDR1 and CDR2 are MNHEY and SMNVEV (reference sequence). This CDR3 is built from 14 residues. The CDR3 protein is CASRNTGSIYGYTF. The DNA of the CDR3 is TGTGCCAGCAGAAACACAGGGTCCATCTATGGCTACACCTTC.

The J gene is TRBJ2-5, the V gene TRBV5-4; D is unresolved. The CDR3 sequence is 14 residues long. Germline V CDR1 and CDR2: SGHNT, YYREEE (reference sequence). The V and J ends lost 4 bases and 2 bases respectively, with 12 bases between them. The CDR3 here is CASSLQGPQETQYF. For the CDR3, the DNA is TGTGCCAGCAGCCTGCAAGGGCCACAAGAGACCCAGTACTTC.

The J gene is TRBJ2-5, the V gene TRBV5-1, with a tentative D call TRBD1 (5 bases). V lost 2 bases and J lost 5, with 13 bases in between. The length of the CDR3 is 14 residues. Looked up from germline, CDR1 is SGHRS and CDR2 is YFSETQ. CDR3 bases: TGCGCCAGCAGCTTCTGGGGCAGTAGGGAGACCCAGTACTTC. Translation gives CASSFWGSRETQYF.

This clone is a singleton in its sample. The chain combines TRBV19 with TRBJ1-5, with D uncertain. V was pared by 7 bases and J by 9 bases, with 19 bases between. This CDR3 region has 14 residues. Germline-derived CDR1 and CDR2 are LNHDA and SQIVND (reference sequence). The CDR3 is CASTNRRSVGPQHF. DNA of the CDR3: TGTGCCAGTACTAACAGACGTTCGGTAGGGCCCCAGCATTTT.

The V gene is TRBV28, the J gene TRBJ2-7; D might be TRBD1 (6 bases). Germline assignment: CDR1 MDHEN and CDR2 SYDVKM. The V gene lost 6 bases and the J gene lost 0 bases, with 15 bases spanning the gap. The length of the CDR3 is 15 residues. The CDR3 DNA is TGTGCCAGCAGCCCGTCCGGGACAAGCTCCTACGAGCAGTACTTC. Its translation: CASSPSGTSSYEQYF.

The V call is TRBV5-1, the J call TRBJ2-5; 7 positions match TRBD1. J was trimmed by 2 bases and V by 3 bases; bases with no gene match: 1. Germline V gene data show CDR1 as SGHRS and CDR2 as YFSETQ. The CDR3 is 13 residues long. The CDR3 nucleotides read TGCGCCAGCAGCTGGACAGGACAAGAGACCCAGTACTTC. Protein: CASSWTGQETQYF.